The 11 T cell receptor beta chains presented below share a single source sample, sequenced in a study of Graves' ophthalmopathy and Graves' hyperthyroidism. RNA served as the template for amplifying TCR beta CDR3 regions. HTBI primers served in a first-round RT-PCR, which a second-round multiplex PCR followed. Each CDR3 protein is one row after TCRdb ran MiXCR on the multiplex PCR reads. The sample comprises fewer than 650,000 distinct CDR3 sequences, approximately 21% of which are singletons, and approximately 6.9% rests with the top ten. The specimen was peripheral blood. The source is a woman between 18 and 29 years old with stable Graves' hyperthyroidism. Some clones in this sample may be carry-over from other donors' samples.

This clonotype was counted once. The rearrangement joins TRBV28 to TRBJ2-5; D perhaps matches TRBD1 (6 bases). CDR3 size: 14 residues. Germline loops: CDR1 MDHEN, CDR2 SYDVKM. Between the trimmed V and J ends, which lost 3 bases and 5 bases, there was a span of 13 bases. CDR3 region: CASSLDSIIETQYF. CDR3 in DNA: TGTGCCAGCAGTTTGGACAGTATAATTGAGACCCAGTACTTC.

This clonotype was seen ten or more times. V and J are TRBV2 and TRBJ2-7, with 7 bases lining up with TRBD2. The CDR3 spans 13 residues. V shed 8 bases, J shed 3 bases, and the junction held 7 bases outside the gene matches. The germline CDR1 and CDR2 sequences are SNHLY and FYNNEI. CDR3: CASEPSGNYEQYF. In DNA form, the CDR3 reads TGTGCCAGCGAGCCTAGCGGAAACTACGAGCAGTACTTC.

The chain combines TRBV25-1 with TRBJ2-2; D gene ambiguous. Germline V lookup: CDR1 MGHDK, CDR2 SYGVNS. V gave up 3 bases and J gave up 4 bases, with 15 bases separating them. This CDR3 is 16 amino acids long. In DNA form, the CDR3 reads TGTGCCAGCAGTGAGTCGAAAATTGTGTCCACCGGGGAGCTGTTTTTT. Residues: CASSESKIVSTGELFF.

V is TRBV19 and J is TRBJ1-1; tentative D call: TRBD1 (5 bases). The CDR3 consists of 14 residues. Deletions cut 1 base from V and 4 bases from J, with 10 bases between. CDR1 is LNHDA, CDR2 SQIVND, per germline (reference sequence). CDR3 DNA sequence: TGTGCCAGTAGTATAGTAGGGGCGGCCACTGAAGCTTTCTTT. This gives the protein CASSIVGAATEAFF.

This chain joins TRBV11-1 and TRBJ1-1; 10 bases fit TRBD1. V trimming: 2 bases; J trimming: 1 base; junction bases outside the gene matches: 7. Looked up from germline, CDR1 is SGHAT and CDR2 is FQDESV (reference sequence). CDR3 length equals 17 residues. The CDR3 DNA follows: TGTGCCAGCAGCTTACGGGGAGGGACAGGGGAGAACACTGAAGCTTTCTTT. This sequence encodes CASSLRGGTGENTEAFF.

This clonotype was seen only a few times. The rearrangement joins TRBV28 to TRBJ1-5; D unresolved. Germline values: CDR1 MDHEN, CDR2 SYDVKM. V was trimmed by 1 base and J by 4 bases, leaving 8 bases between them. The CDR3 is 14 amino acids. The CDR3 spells CASSLFRGNQPQHF. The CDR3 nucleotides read TGTGCCAGCAGTTTATTTAGAGGGAATCAGCCCCAGCATTTT.

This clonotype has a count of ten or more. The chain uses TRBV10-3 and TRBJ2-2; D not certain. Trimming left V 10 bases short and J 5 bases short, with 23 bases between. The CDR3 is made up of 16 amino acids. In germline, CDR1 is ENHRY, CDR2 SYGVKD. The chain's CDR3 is CATSLEVRLTTGELFF. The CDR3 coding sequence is TGTGCCACCTCGTTGGAAGTGAGACTTACTACCGGGGAGCTGTTTTTT.

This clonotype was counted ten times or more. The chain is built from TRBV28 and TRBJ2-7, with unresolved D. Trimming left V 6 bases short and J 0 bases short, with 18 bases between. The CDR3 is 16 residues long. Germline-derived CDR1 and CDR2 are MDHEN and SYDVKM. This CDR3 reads CASRYTVGQNSYEQYF. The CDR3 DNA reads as TGTGCCAGCAGATATACGGTTGGCCAGAACTCCTACGAGCAGTACTTC.

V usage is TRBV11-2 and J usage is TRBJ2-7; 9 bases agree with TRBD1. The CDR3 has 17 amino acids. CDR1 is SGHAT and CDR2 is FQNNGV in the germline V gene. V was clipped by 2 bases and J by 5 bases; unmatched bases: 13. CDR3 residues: CASSLRTGVLLGDEQYF. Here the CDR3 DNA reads TGTGCCAGCAGCTTAAGGACAGGGGTCCTCCTCGGAGACGAGCAGTACTTC.

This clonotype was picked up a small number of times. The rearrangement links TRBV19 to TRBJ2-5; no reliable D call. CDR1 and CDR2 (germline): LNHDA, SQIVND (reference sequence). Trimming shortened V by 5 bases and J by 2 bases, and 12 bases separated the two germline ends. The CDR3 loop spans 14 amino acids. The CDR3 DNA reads TGTGCCAGTAGTTTTCGGACGGAACAAGAGACCCAGTACTTC. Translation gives CASSFRTEQETQYF.

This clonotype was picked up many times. The CDR3 DNA follows: TGTGCCAGCAGTTCGATGGTCGGGGGGGTGGACACTGAAGCTTTCTTT. Its protein product is CASSSMVGGVDTEAFF. The chain is built from TRBV12-3 or TRBV12-4 and TRBJ1-1; possibly TRBD1 for D (5 bases). The CDR3 loop spans 16 amino acids. Trimming left V 4 bases short and J 3 bases short, with 18 bases between.